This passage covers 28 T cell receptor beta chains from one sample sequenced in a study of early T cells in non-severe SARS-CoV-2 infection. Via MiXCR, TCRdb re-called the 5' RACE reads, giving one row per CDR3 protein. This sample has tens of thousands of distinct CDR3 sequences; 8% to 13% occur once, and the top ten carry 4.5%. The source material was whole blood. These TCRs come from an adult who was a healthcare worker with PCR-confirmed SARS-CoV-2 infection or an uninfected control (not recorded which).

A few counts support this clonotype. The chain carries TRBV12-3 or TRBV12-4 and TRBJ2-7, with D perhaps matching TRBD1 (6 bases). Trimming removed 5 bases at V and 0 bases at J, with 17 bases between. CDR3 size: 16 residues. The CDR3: CASSLGPDRSSYEQYF. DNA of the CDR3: TGTGCCAGCAGTCTTGGACCGGACAGAAGCTCCTACGAGCAGTACTTC.

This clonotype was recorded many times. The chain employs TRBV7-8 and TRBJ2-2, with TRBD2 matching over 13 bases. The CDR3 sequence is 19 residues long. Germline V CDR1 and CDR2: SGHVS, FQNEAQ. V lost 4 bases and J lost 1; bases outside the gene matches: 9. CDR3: CASSSTRGLAGENTGELFF. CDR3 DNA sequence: TGTGCCAGCAGCTCTACCCGAGGACTAGCGGGGGAGAACACCGGGGAGCTGTTTTTT.

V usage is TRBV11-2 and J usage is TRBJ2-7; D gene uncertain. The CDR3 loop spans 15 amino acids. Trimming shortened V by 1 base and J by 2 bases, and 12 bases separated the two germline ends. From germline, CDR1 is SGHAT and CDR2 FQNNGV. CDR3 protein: CASSLGPGRTYEQYF. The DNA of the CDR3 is TGTGCCAGCAGCTTAGGCCCTGGACGGACCTACGAGCAGTACTTC.

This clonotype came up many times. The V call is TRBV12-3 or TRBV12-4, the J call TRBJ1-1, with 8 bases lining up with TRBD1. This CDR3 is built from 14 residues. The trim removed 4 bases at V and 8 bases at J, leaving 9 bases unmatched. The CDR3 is CASSSTPGQVEAFF. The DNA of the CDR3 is TGTGCCAGCAGTTCTACTCCGGGACAGGTGGAAGCTTTCTTT.

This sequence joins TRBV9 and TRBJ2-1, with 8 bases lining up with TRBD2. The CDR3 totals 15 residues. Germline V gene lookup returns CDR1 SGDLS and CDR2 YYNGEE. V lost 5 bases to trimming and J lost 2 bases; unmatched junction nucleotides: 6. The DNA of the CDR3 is TGTGCCAGCAGTTATCGGGGGGGCACCTACAATGAGCAGTTCTTC. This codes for CASSYRGGTYNEQFF.

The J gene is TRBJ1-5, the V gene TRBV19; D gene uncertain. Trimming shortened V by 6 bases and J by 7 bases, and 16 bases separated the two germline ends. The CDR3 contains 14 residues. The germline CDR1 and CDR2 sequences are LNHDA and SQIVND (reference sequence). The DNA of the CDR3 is TGTGCCAGTAGCCCCCCCCTACTGGGGCAGCCCCAGCATTTT. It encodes CASSPPLLGQPQHF.

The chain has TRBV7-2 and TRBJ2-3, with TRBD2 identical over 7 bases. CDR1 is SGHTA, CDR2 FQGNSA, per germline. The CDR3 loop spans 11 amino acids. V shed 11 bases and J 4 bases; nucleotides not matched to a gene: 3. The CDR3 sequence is CAGRAPDTQYF. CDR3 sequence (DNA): TGTGCCGGGAGGGCCCCAGATACGCAGTATTTT.

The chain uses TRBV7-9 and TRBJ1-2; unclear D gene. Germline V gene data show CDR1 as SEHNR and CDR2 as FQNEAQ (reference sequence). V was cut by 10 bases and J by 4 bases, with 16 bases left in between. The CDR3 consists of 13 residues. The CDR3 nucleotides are TGTGCCACCGACGAGGTTGGGCGCTATGGCTACACCTTC. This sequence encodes CATDEVGRYGYTF.

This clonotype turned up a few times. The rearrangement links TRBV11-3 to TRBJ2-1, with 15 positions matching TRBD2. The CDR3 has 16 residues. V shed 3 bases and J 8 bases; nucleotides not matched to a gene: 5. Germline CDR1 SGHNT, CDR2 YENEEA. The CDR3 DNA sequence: TGTGCCAGCAGCTTGGGACTAGCGGGGGGCCGTGATGAGCAGTTCTTC. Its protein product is CASSLGLAGGRDEQFF. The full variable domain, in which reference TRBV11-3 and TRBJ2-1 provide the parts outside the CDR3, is EAGVVQSPRYKIIEKKQPVAFWCNPISGHNTLYWYLQNLGQGPELLIRYENEEAVDDSQLPKDRFSAERLKGVDSTLKIQPAELGDSAVYLCASSLGLAGGRDEQFFGPGTRLTVL.

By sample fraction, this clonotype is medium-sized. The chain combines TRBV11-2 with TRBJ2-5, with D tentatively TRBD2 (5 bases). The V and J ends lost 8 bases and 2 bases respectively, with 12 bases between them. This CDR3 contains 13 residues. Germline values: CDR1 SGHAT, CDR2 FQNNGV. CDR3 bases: TGTGCCAGCTCACTCGGGGTACAAGAGACCCAGTACTTC. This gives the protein CASSLGVQETQYF.

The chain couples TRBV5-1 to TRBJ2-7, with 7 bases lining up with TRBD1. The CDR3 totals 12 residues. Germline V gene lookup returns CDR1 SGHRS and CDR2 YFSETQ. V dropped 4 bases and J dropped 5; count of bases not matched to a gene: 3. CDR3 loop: CASSATGHEQYF. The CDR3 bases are TGCGCCAGCAGCGCGACAGGGCACGAGCAGTACTTC.

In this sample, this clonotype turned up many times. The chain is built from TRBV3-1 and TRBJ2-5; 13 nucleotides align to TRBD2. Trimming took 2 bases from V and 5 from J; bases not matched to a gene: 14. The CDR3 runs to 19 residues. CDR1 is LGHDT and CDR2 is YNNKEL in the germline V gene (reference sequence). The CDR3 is CASSQLGLAGIPAEETQYF. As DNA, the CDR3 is TGTGCCAGCAGCCAATTGGGACTAGCGGGGATTCCAGCTGAGGAGACCCAGTACTTC.

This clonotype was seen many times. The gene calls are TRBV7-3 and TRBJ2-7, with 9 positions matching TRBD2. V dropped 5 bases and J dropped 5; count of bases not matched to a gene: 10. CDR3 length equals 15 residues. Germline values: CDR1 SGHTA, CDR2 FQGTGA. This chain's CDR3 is CASSPGRLAVHEQYF. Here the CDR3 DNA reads TGTGCCAGCAGCCCAGGAAGACTAGCGGTTCACGAGCAGTACTTC.

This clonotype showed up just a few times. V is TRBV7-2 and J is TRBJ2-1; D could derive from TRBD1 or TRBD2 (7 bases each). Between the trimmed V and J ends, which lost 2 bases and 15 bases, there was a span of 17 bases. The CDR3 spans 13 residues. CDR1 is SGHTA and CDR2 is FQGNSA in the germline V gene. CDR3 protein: CASSLSRERGRFF. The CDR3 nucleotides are TGTGCCAGCAGCTTATCGCGGGAGAGGGGGCGGTTCTTC.

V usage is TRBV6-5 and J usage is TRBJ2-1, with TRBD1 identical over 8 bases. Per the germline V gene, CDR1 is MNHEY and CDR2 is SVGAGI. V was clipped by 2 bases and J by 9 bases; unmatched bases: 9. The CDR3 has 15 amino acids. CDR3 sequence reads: CASSYTGQASTEQFF. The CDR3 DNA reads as TGTGCCAGCAGTTACACGGGACAGGCTTCGACTGAGCAGTTCTTC.

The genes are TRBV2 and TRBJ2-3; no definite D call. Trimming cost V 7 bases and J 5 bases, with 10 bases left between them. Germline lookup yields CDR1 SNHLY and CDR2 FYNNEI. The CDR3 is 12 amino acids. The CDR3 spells CASTYFQDTQYF. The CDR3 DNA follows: TGTGCCAGCACCTACTTCCAAGATACGCAGTATTTT.

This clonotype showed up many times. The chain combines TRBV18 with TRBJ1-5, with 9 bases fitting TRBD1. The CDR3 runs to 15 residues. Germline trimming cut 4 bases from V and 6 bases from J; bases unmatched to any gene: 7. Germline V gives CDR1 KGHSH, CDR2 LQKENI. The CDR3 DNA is TGTGCCAGCTCACTCAACAGGGGGCGGGTTCAGCCCCAGCATTTT. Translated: CASSLNRGRVQPQHF.

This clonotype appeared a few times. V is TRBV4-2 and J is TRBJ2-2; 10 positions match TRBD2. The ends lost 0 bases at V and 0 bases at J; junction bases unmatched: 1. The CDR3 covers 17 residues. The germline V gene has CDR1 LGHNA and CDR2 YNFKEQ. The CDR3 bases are TGTGCCAGCAGCCAAGAGAGCGGGGGGGCGAACACCGGGGAGCTGTTTTTT. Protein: CASSQESGGANTGELFF.

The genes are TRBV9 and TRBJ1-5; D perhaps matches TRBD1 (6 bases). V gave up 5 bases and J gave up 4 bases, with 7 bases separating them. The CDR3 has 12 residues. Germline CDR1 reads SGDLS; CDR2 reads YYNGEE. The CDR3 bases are TGTGCCAGCAGTCAGGGGAATCAGCCCCAGCATTTT. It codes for CASSQGNQPQHF.

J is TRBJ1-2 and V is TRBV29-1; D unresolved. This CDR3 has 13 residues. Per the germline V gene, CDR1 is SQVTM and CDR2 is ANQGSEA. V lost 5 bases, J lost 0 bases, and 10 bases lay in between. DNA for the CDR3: TGCAGCGTTTCTCCAGCAGCTAACTATGGCTACACCTTC. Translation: CSVSPAANYGYTF.

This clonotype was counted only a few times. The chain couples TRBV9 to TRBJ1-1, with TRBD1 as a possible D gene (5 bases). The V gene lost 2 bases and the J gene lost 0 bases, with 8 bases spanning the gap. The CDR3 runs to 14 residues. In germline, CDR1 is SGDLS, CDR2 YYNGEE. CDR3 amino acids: CASSVGPMNTEAFF. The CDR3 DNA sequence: TGTGCCAGCAGCGTGGGACCTATGAACACTGAAGCTTTCTTT.

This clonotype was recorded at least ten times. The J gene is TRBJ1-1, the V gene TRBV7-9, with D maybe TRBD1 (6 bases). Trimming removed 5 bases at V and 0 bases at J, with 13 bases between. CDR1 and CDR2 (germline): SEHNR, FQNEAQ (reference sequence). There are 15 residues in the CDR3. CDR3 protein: CASSHGQPMNTEAFF. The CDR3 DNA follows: TGTGCCAGCAGCCACGGACAGCCCATGAACACTGAAGCTTTCTTT.

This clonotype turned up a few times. CDR3 sequence: CASSIVASGVITQQFF. The DNA for the CDR3 is TGTGCCAGTAGTATAGTGGCTAGCGGTGTCATCACCCAGCAGTTCTTC. This chain joins TRBV19 and TRBJ2-1; 7 bases map to TRBD2. CDR1 LNHDA and CDR2 SQIVND come from the germline V gene (reference sequence). The CDR3 has 16 amino acids. V lost 1 base, J lost 11 bases, and 14 bases stayed unmatched.

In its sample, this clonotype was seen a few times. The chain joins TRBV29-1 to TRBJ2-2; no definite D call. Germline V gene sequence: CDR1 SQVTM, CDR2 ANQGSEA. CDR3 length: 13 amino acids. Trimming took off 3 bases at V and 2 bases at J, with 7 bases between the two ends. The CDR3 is CSVEESNTGELFF. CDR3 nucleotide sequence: TGCAGCGTTGAGGAGTCCAACACCGGGGAGCTGTTTTTT.

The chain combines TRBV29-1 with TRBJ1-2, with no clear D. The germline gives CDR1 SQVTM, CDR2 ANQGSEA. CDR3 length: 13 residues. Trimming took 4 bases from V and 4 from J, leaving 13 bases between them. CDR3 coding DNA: TGCAGCGTTGTCGAGGGCTTTGGCTATGGCTACACCTTC. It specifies CSVVEGFGYGYTF.

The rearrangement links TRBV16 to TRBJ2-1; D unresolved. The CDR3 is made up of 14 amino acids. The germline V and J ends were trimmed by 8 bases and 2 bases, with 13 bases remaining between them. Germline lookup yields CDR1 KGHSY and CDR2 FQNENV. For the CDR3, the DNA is TGTGCCAGCGTGCCCCGGAATACCTACAATGAGCAGTTCTTC. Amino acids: CASVPRNTYNEQFF.

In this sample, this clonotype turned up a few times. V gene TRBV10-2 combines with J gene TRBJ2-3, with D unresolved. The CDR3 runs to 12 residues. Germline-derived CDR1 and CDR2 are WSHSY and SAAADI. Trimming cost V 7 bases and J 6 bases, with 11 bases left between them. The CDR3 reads CASTPNLDTQYF. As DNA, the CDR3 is TGCGCCAGCACTCCGAATTTGGATACGCAGTATTTT.

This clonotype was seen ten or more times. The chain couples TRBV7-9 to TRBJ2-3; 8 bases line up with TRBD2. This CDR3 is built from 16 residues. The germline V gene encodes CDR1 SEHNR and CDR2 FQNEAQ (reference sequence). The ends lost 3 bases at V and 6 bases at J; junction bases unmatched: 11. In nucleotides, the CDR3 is TGTGCCAGCAGCTTCTACGGGAGCGGGAGAGGGGATACGCAGTATTTT. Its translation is CASSFYGSGRGDTQYF.